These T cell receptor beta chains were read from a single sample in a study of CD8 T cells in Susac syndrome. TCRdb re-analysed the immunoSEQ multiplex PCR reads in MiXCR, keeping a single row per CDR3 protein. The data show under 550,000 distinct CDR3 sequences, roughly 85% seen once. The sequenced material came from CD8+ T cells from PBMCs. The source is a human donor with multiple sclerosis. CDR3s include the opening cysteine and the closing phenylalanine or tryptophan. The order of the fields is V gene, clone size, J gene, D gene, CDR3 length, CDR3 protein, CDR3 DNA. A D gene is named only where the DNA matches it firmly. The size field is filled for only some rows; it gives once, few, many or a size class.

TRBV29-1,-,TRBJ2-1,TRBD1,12,CSAPKQGYEQFF,TGCAGCGCCCCTAAACAGGGGTATGAGCAGTTCTTC
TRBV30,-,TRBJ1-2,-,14,CAWSGTNNNYGYTF,TGTGCCTGGAGTGGGACAAACAATAACTATGGCTACACCTTC
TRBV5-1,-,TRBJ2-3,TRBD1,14,CASNDRELPDTQYF,TGCGCCAGCAACGACAGGGAATTGCCAGATACGCAGTATTTT
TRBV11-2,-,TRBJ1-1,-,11,CASSFPKDAFF,TGTGCCAGCAGCTTCCCAAAGGACGCTTTCTTT
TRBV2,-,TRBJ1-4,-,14,CASRSWGPDEKLFF,TGTGCCAGCAGGTCCTGGGGACCGGATGAAAAACTGTTTTTT
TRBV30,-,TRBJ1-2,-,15,CAWRLSVGEDYGYTF,TGTGCCTGGAGATTAAGCGTGGGGGAAGACTATGGCTACACCTTC
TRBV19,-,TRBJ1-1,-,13,CASSGAWNTEAFF,TGTGCCAGTAGTGGGGCATGGAACACTGAAGCTTTCTTT
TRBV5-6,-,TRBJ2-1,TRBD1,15,CASSLPGQGPDEQFF,TGTGCCAGCAGCCTCCCGGGACAGGGTCCAGATGAGCAGTTCTTC
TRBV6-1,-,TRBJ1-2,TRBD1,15,CASSETGTANYGYTF,TGTGCCAGCAGTGAAACTGGGACAGCCAACTATGGCTACACCTTC
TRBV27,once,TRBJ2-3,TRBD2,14,CASTKGLAGDTQYF,TGTGCCAGCACAAAGGGACTAGCGGGAGATACGCAGTATTTT